The following is a TCR beta chain sequence with its context. As yet, its antigen is unknown. Libraries were prepared by immunoSEQ multiplex PCR; TCRdb keeps only in-frame clonotypes and omits some of them. The sample contains about 24,000 clones, about 94% of which appear only once. The data derive from a study of STAT3 mutations in large granular lymphocyte leukemia. Study-level information: Among longitudinally sequenced T-LGLL patients, roughly half had canonical activating STAT3 mutations detected.

Findings and caveats of the study: All newly emerging clones after therapy were STAT3 wild type. At least one immunodominant TCR beta clonotype appeared in every T-cell large granular lymphocyte leukemia patient. Treatment regimens differed across patients between samplings.

The sample consisted of peripheral blood mononuclear cells. The receptor was derived from a middle-aged man with T-cell large granular lymphocyte leukemia. Some clones in this sample may be carry-over from other donors' samples.

CDR3 residues: CASSQDGREETQYF. Here the CDR3 DNA reads TGCGCCAGCAGCCAAGATGGCAGGGAAGAGACCCAGTACTTC. V is TRBV4-3 and J is TRBJ2-5; a weak D match, TRBD1 (5 bases). CDR1 and CDR2 (germline): LGHNA, YSLEER. Deletions cut 0 bases from V and 3 bases from J, with 8 bases between. The CDR3 has 14 residues.